The clone carrying this T cell receptor beta chain was detected once. The data were taken from a study of control samples from healthy donors and cancer patients. Profiling relied on immunoSEQ multiplex PCR, and the TCRdb table lists in-frame clones only, not all of them. The sample lists some 210,000 clones; about 90% were seen once. The CDR3 consists of 15 residues. The ends lost 5 bases at V and 4 bases at J; junction bases unmatched: 8. CDR1 is MNHEY, CDR2 SMNVEV, per germline (reference sequence). The material sequenced was blood. The receptor comes from a man aged 25-45 years in good health. The V call is TRBV27, the J call TRBJ1-1; 9 nucleotides line up with TRBD1. The CDR3 reads CASSILQGASTEAFF. CDR3 DNA sequence: TGTGCCAGCAGTATCCTACAGGGGGCAAGCACTGAAGCTTTCTTT.